The 4 T cell receptor beta chains presented below share a single source sample, sequenced in a study of T cell responses to AZD1222 COVID-19 vaccine. Profiled with immunoSEQ multiplex PCR; TCRdb holds only in-frame clones, not every one. The sample includes about 180,000 clones, just over 90% of them seen just once. Sequenced material: peripheral blood, taken on day 0 of AZD1222 vaccination. These receptors were obtained from an adult in good health.

This clone was counted a single time. J is TRBJ2-1 and V is TRBV5-1, with D tentatively TRBD2 (5 bases). CDR3 length: 12 residues. V lost 0 bases to trimming and J lost 9 bases, with 7 bases between them. Germline lookup yields CDR1 SGHRS and CDR2 YFSETQ. The CDR3 loop reads CASSLERGEQFF. DNA for the CDR3: TGCGCCAGCAGCTTGGAACGGGGTGAGCAGTTCTTC.

The sample holds a few counts of this clone. This CDR3 is CASSLRPYEQYF. CDR3 in DNA: TGTGCCAGCAGCTTGCGACCTTACGAGCAGTACTTC. The chain is built from TRBV5-8 and TRBJ2-7; no definite D call. CDR1 and CDR2 (germline): SGHTS, YDEGEE. CDR3 length equals 12 residues. The V and J ends lost 1 base and 4 bases respectively, with 6 bases between them.

The V call is TRBV21-1, the J call TRBJ2-5; TRBD2, the table's D call, was not compared with the DNA. TRBV21-1 is shown as a pseudogene. CDR3 length equals 12 residues. CDR3 amino acids: CALEECQETQYF. In DNA, the CDR3 is TGTGCCCTCGAGGAATGCCAAGAGACCCAGTACTTC.

The chain employs TRBV5-1 and TRBJ1-1; D gene unclear. Germline assignment: CDR1 SGHRS and CDR2 YFSETQ. The CDR3 is 16 amino acids. The V gene lost 2 bases and the J gene lost 7 bases, with 21 bases spanning the gap. The CDR3 reads CASSFRSLEAMDEAFF. The DNA of the CDR3 is TGCGCCAGCAGCTTTCGTTCGTTGGAGGCGATGGATGAAGCTTTCTTT.